This T cell receptor (beta chain) emerged from a study of T cell repertoires in cytomegalovirus infection. In this sample, this clonotype turned up a few times. TCRdb used MiXCR to reprocess the reads, holding one entry per CDR3 protein. The top ten hold approximately 8% of the sample, which has hundreds of thousands of distinct CDR3 sequences, 20% to 25% seen once. CDR3 length: 12 amino acids. CDR1 and CDR2 from the germline V gene are LNHDA and SQIVND (reference sequence). V was pared by 6 bases and J by 6 bases, with 11 bases between. The receptor's source is a human donor in good health (CMV status not recorded). Some clones in this sample may be carry-over from other donors' samples. The chain joins TRBV19 to TRBJ1-2; D is unresolved. The sample comprised CD8+ T cells from PBMCs. The CDR3 protein is CASRDDGDGYTF. The CDR3 DNA reads TGTGCCAGTAGAGACGACGGAGATGGCTACACCTTC.